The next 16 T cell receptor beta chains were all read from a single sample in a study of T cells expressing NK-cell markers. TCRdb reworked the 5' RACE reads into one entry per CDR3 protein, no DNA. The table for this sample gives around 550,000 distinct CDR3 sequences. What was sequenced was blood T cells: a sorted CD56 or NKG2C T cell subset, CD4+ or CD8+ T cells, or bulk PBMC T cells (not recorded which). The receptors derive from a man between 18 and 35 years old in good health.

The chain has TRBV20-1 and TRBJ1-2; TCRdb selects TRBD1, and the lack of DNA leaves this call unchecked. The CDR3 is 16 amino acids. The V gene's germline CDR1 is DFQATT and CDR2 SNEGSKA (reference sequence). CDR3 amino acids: CSAIGQGDLANYGYTF.

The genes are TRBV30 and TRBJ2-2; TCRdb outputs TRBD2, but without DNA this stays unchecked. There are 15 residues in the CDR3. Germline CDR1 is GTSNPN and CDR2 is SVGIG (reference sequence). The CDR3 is CAWSSLAGYIGELFF.

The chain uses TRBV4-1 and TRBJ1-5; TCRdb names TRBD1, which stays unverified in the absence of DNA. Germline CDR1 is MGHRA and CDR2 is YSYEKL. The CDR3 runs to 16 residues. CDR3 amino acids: CASSLETGQVNQPQHF.

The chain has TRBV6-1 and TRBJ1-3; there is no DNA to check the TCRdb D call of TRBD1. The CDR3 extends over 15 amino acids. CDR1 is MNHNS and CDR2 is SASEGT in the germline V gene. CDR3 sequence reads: CASSAQGGGGNTIYF.

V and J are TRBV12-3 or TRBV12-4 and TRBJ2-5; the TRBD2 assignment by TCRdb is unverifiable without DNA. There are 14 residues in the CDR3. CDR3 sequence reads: CASKSGRAGETQYF.

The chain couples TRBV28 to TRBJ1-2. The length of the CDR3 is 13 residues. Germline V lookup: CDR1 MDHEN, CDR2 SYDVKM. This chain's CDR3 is CASHPLERGGYTF.

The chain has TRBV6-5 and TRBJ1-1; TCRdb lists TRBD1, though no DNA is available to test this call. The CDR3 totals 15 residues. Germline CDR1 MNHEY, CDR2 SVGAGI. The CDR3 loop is CASSSGDRGGTEAFF.

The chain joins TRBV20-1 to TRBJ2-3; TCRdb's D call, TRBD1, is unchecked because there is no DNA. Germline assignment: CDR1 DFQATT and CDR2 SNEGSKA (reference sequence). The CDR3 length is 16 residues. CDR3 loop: CSARDLWGEYPDTQYF.

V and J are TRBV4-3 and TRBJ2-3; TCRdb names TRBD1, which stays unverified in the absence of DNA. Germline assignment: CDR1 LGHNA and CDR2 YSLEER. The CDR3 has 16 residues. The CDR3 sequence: CASSQGQGWGTDTQYF.

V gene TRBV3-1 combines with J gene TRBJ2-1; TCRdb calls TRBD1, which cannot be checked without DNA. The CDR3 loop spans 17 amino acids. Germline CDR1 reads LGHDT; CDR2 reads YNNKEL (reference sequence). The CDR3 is CASSLKANPTEYNEQFF.

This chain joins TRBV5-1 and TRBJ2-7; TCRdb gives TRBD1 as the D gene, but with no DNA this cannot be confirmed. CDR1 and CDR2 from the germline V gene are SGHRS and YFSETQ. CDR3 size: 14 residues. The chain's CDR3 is CASSPGRLIYEQYF. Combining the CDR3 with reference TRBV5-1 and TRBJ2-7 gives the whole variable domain KAGVTQTPRYLIKTRGQQVTLSCSPISGHRSVSWYQQTPGQGLQFLFEYFSETQRNKGNFPGRFSGRQFSNSRSEMNVSTLELGDSALYLCASSPGRLIYEQYFGPGTRLTVT.

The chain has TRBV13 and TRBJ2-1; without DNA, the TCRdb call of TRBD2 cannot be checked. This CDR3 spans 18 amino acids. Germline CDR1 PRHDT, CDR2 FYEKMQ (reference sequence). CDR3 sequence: CASSTGTPTSGSEYEQFF.

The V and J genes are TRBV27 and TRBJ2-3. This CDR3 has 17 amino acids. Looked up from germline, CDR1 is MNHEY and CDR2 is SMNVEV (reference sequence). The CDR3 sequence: CASSSLRHAATTDTQYF.

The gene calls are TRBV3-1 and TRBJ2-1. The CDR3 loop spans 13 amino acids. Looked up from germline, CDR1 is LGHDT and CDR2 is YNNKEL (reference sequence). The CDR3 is CASSPPSLNEQFF.

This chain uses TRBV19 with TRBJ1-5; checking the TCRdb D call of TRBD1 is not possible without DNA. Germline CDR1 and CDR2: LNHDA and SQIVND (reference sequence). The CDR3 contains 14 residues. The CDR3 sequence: CASNPRDRRQPQHF. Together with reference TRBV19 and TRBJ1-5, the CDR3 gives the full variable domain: DGGITQSPKYLFRKEGQNVTLSCEQNLNHDAMYWYRQDPGQGLRLIYYSQIVNDFQKGDIAEGYSVSREKKESFPLTVTSAQKNPTAFYLCASNPRDRRQPQHFGDGTRLSIL.

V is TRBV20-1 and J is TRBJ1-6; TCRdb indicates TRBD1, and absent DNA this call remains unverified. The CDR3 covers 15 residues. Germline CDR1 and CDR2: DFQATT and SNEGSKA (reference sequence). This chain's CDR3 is CSARTGTAYNSPLHF.